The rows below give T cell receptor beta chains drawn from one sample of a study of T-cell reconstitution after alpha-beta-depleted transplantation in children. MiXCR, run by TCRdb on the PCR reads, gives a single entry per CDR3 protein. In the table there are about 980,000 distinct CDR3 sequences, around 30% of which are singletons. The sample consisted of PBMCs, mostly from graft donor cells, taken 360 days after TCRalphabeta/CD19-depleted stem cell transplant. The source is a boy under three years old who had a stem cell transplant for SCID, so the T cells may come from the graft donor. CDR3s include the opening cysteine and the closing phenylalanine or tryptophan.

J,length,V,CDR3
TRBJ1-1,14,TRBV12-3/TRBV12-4,CASSPDLEVTEAFF
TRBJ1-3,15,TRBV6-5,CASSSGVQGGNTIYF
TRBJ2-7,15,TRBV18,CASSAPGRGPYEQYF
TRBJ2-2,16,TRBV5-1,CASSLQGQGNTGELFF
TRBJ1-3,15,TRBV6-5,CASSYLGTFGNTIYF
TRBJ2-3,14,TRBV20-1,CSAGDSYITDTQYF
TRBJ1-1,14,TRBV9,CASSPRRLNTEAFF
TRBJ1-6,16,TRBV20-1,CSASDRGSAYNSPLHF
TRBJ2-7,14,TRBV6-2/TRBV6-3,CASSSFRVSGEQYF
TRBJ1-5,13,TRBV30,CAWSVSGDQPQHF
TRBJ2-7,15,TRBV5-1,CASSFSSGGAYEQYF
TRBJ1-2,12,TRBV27,CASGDPNYGYTF
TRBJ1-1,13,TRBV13,CASTGGRSTEAFF
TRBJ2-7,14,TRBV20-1,CSARLQGLVYEQYF
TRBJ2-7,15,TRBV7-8,CASSPGAGRLNEQYF
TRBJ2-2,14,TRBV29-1,CSVTNRGPTGELFF
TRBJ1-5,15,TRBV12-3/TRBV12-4,CASSLTVSGPGPQHF
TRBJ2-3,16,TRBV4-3,CASSPQPAGSTDTQYF
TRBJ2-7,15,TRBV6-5,CASSYSLQRPYEQYF
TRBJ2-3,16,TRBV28,CASSYAGLAVTDTQYF
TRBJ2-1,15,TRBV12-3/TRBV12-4,CASSSTSGGTNEQFF
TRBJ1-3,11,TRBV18,CASHQGNTIYF
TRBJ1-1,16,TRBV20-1,CSARDRGYLMNTEAFF
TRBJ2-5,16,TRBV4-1,CASSATGTGSGQTQYF
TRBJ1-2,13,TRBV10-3,CAIGTGANYGYTF
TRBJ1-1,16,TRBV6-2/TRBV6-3,CASSYALRVLRTEAFF
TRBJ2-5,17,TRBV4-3,CASSQDLEGYEGETQYF
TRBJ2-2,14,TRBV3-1,CASSPTGTGVELFF
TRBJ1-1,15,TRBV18,CASSPRQGSLLSAFF
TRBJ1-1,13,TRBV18,CASSPGRMAEAFF
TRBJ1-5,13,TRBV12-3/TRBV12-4,CASSLTGSGFQHF
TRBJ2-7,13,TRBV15,CATRADNSYEQYF
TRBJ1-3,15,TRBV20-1,CSARVGGVWGNTIYF
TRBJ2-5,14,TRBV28,CATSKRAVQETQYF
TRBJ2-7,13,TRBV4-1,CASSQLDGYEQYF
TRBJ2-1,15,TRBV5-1,CASSLEGRAYNEQFF
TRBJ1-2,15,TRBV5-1,CASSLQGRGRDGYTF
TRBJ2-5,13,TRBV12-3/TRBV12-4,CASKPDKQETQYF
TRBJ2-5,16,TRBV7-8,CASSSFERGVQETQYF